These T cell receptor beta chains were read from a single sample in a study of T-cell memory formation after mild COVID-19. TCRdb reprocessed the 5' RACE reads with MiXCR, giving one entry per CDR3 protein. This table holds 350,000 to 450,000 distinct CDR3 sequences, roughly 14% found once. The sequenced material came from PBMCs or a T cell subset sorted from them (not recorded which). Receptors originate from a man in his late teens or twenties who had mild COVID-19 (a few samples of this study predate the infection). Cell type and time point are not known. CDR3s include the opening cysteine and the closing phenylalanine or tryptophan. The D gene is left open where the match is weak. Size is stated for part of the rows, as once, few or many counts, or as a class when the clone is expanded.

d_gene	j_gene	v_gene	len	abundance	CDR3nt	CDR3aa
.	TRBJ2-3	TRBV7-3	13	.	TGTGCCAGCAGCTTCAGAGGGGCACGTACGCAGTATTTT	CASSFRGARTQYF
TRBD1	TRBJ1-1	TRBV27	16	.	TGTGCCAGCAGCCCGACAGGGCGCGGCATGAACACTGAAGCTTTCTTT	CASSPTGRGMNTEAFF
TRBD1	TRBJ1-2	TRBV20-1	15	few	TGCAGTGCTAGCCCCCTCGGACAGGGGCACTATGGCTACACCTTC	CSASPLGQGHYGYTF
.	TRBJ2-5	TRBV5-1	16	.	TGCGCCAGCAGCTTGACCCCACTAGCTTCGGGGGAGACCCAGTACTTC	CASSLTPLASGETQYF
TRBD1	TRBJ2-1	TRBV7-9	16	.	TGTGCCAGCAGCAGCAACCGACAGGGATGGACGGGTGAGCAGTTCTTC	CASSSNRQGWTGEQFF
.	TRBJ2-7	TRBV29-1	11	.	TGCAGCGTTGAGAGTGGTGACGAGCAGTACTTC	CSVESGDEQYF
.	TRBJ1-2	TRBV19	15	few	TGTGCCAGTATTCAGAGGGGCGTCCCTAACTATGGCTACACCTTC	CASIQRGVPNYGYTF
.	TRBJ2-1	TRBV5-1	16	many	TGCGCCAGCAGTAACAACCCTCTATGGGGTTACAATGAGCAGTTCTTC	CASSNNPLWGYNEQFF
.	TRBJ1-2	TRBV12-3/TRBV12-4	11	many	TGTGCCAGCTCGGGGGGGTATGGCTACACCTTC	CASSGGYGYTF
.	TRBJ2-2	TRBV7-9	15	.	TGTGCCAGCAGCTTGCAGCTGGAGAACACCGGGGAGCTGTTTTTT	CASSLQLENTGELFF
.	TRBJ2-1	TRBV9	16	.	TGTGCCAGCAGCGTAGCCCGCGCGGGCTTTTCGGGGGAGCAGTTCTTC	CASSVARAGFSGEQFF
.	TRBJ2-3	TRBV11-2	15	many	TGTGCCAGCAGCTTAGAGGCTGGTTACACAGATACGCAGTATTTT	CASSLEAGYTDTQYF
.	TRBJ1-1	TRBV9	13	.	TGTGCCAGCAGCCCTTGGTTGGCCTATGAAGCTTTCTTT	CASSPWLAYEAFF
TRBD1	TRBJ2-3	TRBV29-1	12	.	TGCAGCGCAGACAGGGTTGGAGATACGCAGTATTTT	CSADRVGDTQYF
TRBD1	TRBJ2-7	TRBV29-1	12	few	TGCAGCGCAGGACAGGGTACCCACGAGCAGTACTTC	CSAGQGTHEQYF
.	TRBJ1-2	TRBV4-3	15	many	TGCGCCAGCAGCCAAGACGGCAGGGAGGGGTATGGCTACACCTTC	CASSQDGREGYGYTF
TRBD1	TRBJ1-5	TRBV5-1	17	.	TGCGCCAGCAGCTCTACTCCGGGGACAGGCCAGCATCAGCCCCAGCATTTT	CASSSTPGTGQHQPQHF
TRBD1	TRBJ2-2	TRBV5-5	16	many	TGTGCCAGCAGGTCCGGACAGGATATGAACACCGGGGAGCTGTTTTTT	CASRSGQDMNTGELFF
.	TRBJ2-2	TRBV25-1	15	few	TGTGCCAGCAGTGAATCCAGGTTCGGCACCGGGGAGCTGTTTTTT	CASSESRFGTGELFF
.	TRBJ2-7	TRBV27	14	.	TGTGCCAGCAGTTTATCTTCGTACGGGGAAGAGCAGTACTTC	CASSLSSYGEEQYF
.	TRBJ1-1	TRBV3-1	13	.	TGTGCCAGCAGCCTTGGGACGGCCACTGAAGCTTTCTTT	CASSLGTATEAFF
.	TRBJ2-1	TRBV14	14	few	TGTGCCAGCAGCCAAGATTTTTGGAGGAATGAGCAGTTCTTC	CASSQDFWRNEQFF
TRBD1	TRBJ1-4	TRBV20-1	13	few	TGCAGTGCGGGCAGGGGGCAGGTTGAAAAACTGTTTTTT	CSAGRGQVEKLFF
TRBD2	TRBJ2-1	TRBV12-3/TRBV12-4	14	.	TGTGCCAGCAGTTTAAGTAGACTAGCGGTTGAGCAGTTCTTC	CASSLSRLAVEQFF
.	TRBJ2-1	TRBV7-9	14	.	TGTGCCAGCAGCTCTGAGACCAAGTACAATGAGCAGTTCTTC	CASSSETKYNEQFF
TRBD1	TRBJ1-4	TRBV4-2	16	few	TGTGCCAGCAGCCAAGAGGGGGACAGCCGCAGAGAAAAACTGTTTTTT	CASSQEGDSRREKLFF
.	TRBJ2-1	TRBV15	13	.	TGTGCCACCAGCAGAGGGGAGTACAATGAGCAGTTCTTC	CATSRGEYNEQFF
.	TRBJ2-1	TRBV7-9	16	.	TGTGCCAGCAGCTTCTTTCAGGGGTTAGCCGACGATGAGCAGTTCTTC	CASSFFQGLADDEQFF
.	TRBJ1-6	TRBV4-3	15	.	TGCGCCAGCAGCCCAGGGCCGGGGTATAATTCACCCCTCCACTTT	CASSPGPGYNSPLHF
.	TRBJ1-6	TRBV3-1	15	.	TGTGCCAGCAGCCAAGGGTCGGGAAAGGATTCACCCCTCCACTTT	CASSQGSGKDSPLHF
.	TRBJ1-4	TRBV3-1	14	few	TGTGCCAGCAGCCAGAGGGACCGAGATGAAAAACTGTTTTTT	CASSQRDRDEKLFF
.	TRBJ2-5	TRBV20-1	14	few	TGCAGTGCGAGCGCTCCGGGGAGTGGGGAGACCCAGTACTTC	CSASAPGSGETQYF
.	TRBJ2-1	TRBV20-1	12	few	TGCAGTGTCACACGCGTCGACAATGAGCAGTTCTTC	CSVTRVDNEQFF
.	TRBJ1-2	TRBV7-2	15	.	TGTGCCAGCAGCTTACTTCGGCGTACAGGCTATGGCTACACCTTC	CASSLLRRTGYGYTF
TRBD1	TRBJ2-2	TRBV5-1	15	.	TGCGCCAGCAATACAGGGGAAGCGAACACCGGGGAGCTGTTTTTT	CASNTGEANTGELFF
.	TRBJ1-4	TRBV20-1	12	.	TGCAGTATAAAAGAGACAGCTGAAAAACTGTTTTTT	CSIKETAEKLFF
.	TRBJ1-6	TRBV20-1	16	once	TGCAGTGCTAGAGATCAACGGGGGGCTACGTATTCACCCCTCCACTTT	CSARDQRGATYSPLHF
.	TRBJ2-3	TRBV4-1	15	.	TGCGCCAGCAGCCAAGTAGCCTGGAAAGGGGAAACGCAGTATTTT	CASSQVAWKGETQYF
.	TRBJ2-2	TRBV7-3	14	.	TGTGCCAGCTCGACGGCTTTGAACACCGGGGAGCTGTTTTTT	CASSTALNTGELFF
.	TRBJ1-1	TRBV5-1	14	.	TGCGCCAGCCGCTGGGGAGGGGGAAGGCCTGAAGCTTTCTTT	CASRWGGGRPEAFF
.	TRBJ1-2	TRBV5-4	13	.	TGTGCCAGCAGCTCGCAACAGGAGAGCGGCTACACCTTC	CASSSQQESGYTF
.	TRBJ1-6	TRBV18	13	many	TGTGCCAGCTCACCAGGGGGGGATTCACCCCTCCACTTT	CASSPGGDSPLHF
TRBD1	TRBJ2-2	TRBV4-2	18	.	TGTGCCAGCAGCCAAGATTACCCGGGACAGGGGTACACCGGGGAGCTGTTTTTT	CASSQDYPGQGYTGELFF
TRBD1	TRBJ1-1	TRBV5-6	14	many	TGTGCCAGCAGCTTTGGGGACAGGGGAACTGAAGCTTTCTTT	CASSFGDRGTEAFF